This is a list of T cell receptor beta chains from one sample in a study of Graves' ophthalmopathy and Graves' hyperthyroidism. One entry per CDR3 protein, called by TCRdb with MiXCR from the multiplex PCR reads. The sample lists about 1.1 million distinct CDR3 sequences, about 40% occurring once. What was sequenced was peripheral blood or thyroid tissue (not recorded which). These receptors came from an adult man with Graves' hyperthyroidism. Each CDR3 is given with its conserved first and last residue. Fields, in order: D gene, V gene, J gene, clone size, CDR3 protein, CDR3 DNA. A D gene is named only where the DNA matches it firmly. Not every row has a clone size; where given, it reads once, few, many or a size class.

D: NA; V: TRBV15; J: TRBJ1-2; size: NA; CDR3: CATSRNRAGYTF; DNA: TGTGCCACCAGCAGAAATCGGGCTGGCTACACCTTC
D: TRBD1; V: TRBV10-3; J: TRBJ1-6; size: many; CDR3: CAIGRDRASYNSPLHF; DNA: TGTGCCATCGGCCGGGACAGGGCGTCCTATAATTCACCCCTCCACTTT
D: NA; V: TRBV25-1; J: TRBJ1-2; size: NA; CDR3: CASSWGVGHTF; DNA: TGTGCCAGCAGTTGGGGAGTCGGCCACACCTTC
D: TRBD2; V: TRBV2; J: TRBJ2-5; size: NA; CDR3: CASSDTLAGGLVTQYF; DNA: TGTGCCAGCAGTGACACACTAGCGGGGGGGCTAGTGACCCAGTACTTC
D: NA; V: TRBV29-1; J: TRBJ2-6; size: NA; CDR3: CSVELGVNTEAF; DNA: TGCAGCGTTGAATTGGGCGTGAACACTGAAGCTTTC
D: NA; V: TRBV7-9; J: TRBJ1-4; size: many; CDR3: CASSLAVNTGPEANEKLFF; DNA: TGTGCCAGCAGCTTAGCTGTCAACACAGGCCCCGAGGCTAATGAAAAACTGTTTTTT
D: NA; V: TRBV7-8; J: TRBJ1-3; size: few; CDR3: CASRSGTGTGNTIYF; DNA: TGTGCCAGCAGGTCTGGGACGGGTACTGGAAACACCATATATTTT
D: NA; V: TRBV29-1; J: TRBJ2-7; size: many; CDR3: CSVRHSGSPSYEQYF; DNA: TGCAGCGTCCGACATTCGGGCTCCCCCTCCTACGAGCAGTACTTC
D: NA; V: TRBV10-3; J: TRBJ1-5; size: once; CDR3: CASSYDRAQPQHF; DNA: TGTGCCAGCAGTTACGACCGGGCTCAGCCCCAGCATTTT
D: NA; V: TRBV28; J: TRBJ1-2; size: NA; CDR3: CASSLMKGDYGYTF; DNA: TGTGCCAGCAGTTTAATGAAGGGAGACTATGGCTACACCTTC
D: NA; V: TRBV5-1; J: TRBJ2-5; size: few; CDR3: CASSLEGLRQETQYF; DNA: TGCGCCAGCAGCTTGGAGGGTCTACGCCAAGAGACCCAGTACTTC
D: TRBD2; V: TRBV20-1; J: TRBJ2-5; size: many; CDR3: CSAPSAGGPRETQYF; DNA: TGCAGTGCTCCGTCAGCGGGAGGGCCACGAGAGACCCAGTACTTC
D: NA; V: TRBV20-1; J: TRBJ2-7; size: many; CDR3: CSATGQLAGTSEQYF; DNA: TGCAGTGCGACGGGACAGCTTGCGGGGACGTCGGAGCAGTACTTC
D: NA; V: TRBV7-2; J: TRBJ1-4; size: NA; CDR3: CASSRQAVIGRTNEKLFF; DNA: TGTGCCAGCAGCAGACAGGCCGTAATCGGTCGGACTAATGAAAAACTGTTTTTT
D: NA; V: TRBV10-3; J: TRBJ1-1; size: NA; CDR3: CAISGLLNTEAFF; DNA: TGTGCCATCAGTGGTTTACTGAACACTGAAGCTTTCTTT
D: TRBD1; V: TRBV29-1; J: TRBJ1-5; size: many; CDR3: CSVAGQGNQPQHF; DNA: TGCAGCGTCGCGGGACAGGGCAATCAGCCCCAGCATTTT
D: TRBD2; V: TRBV25-1; J: TRBJ2-5; size: many; CDR3: CASGTSGKETQYF; DNA: TGTGCCAGTGGGACTAGCGGCAAAGAGACCCAGTACTTC
D: NA; V: TRBV10-2; J: TRBJ2-2; size: many; CDR3: CASSARGETGELFF; DNA: TGCGCCAGCAGTGCCCGGGGCGAGACCGGGGAGCTGTTTTTT
D: TRBD1; V: TRBV5-1; J: TRBJ2-7; size: NA; CDR3: CASSRPGTGQSEQYF; DNA: TGCGCCAGCAGCCGCCCCGGGACAGGGCAATCCGAGCAGTACTTC
D: NA; V: TRBV10-3; J: TRBJ1-1; size: NA; CDR3: CAISQDTMNTEAFF; DNA: TGTGCCATCAGCCAGGACACGATGAACACTGAAGCTTTCTTT
D: TRBD1; V: TRBV5-8; J: TRBJ1-2; size: many; CDR3: CASSSGDRYYGYTF; DNA: TGTGCCAGCAGCTCGGGGGACAGGTACTATGGCTACACCTTC